This T cell receptor (beta chain) was observed in a study of OX40 agonist ivuxolimab in advanced cancers. Turning to the study itself: Patients received ivuxolimab, an agonistic anti-OX40 (CD134) antibody. Prior anti-PD-1, anti-PD-L1 or anti-CTLA-4 therapy was allowed; more than 30% had some.

Worth noting for this clone: Other nucleotide sequences from this sample produce the same CDR3.

The assay was immunoSEQ multiplex PCR, and TCRdb's table has in-frame clones only and misses some. In the table there are roughly 100,000 clones, about 85% of which are singletons. The V gene's germline CDR1 is LNHDA and CDR2 SQIVND (reference sequence). The CDR3 length is 14 residues. The germline V and J ends were trimmed by 5 bases and 4 bases, with 12 bases remaining between them. J is TRBJ1-5 and V is TRBV19; no clear D. This receptor was identified in an adult with an advanced solid tumor such as melanoma, head and neck, liver or kidney cancer. The specimen was CD4+ or CD8+ T cells sorted from blood, collected in a trial of the OX40 agonist ivuxolimab. CDR3 in amino acids: CASSATGGNQPQHF. The CDR3 DNA is TGTGCCAGTAGTGCAACCGGAGGGAATCAGCCCCAGCATTTT.